The clone carrying this TCR beta chain showed up just once. The sample is drawn from a study of blood T cell repertoires in COVID-19. Across the whole study: COVID-19 samples from acute and convalescent phases originated in the United States, Italy and Spain. Sample material is recorded as cDNA or gDNA derived from T cells, B-cell-depleted T cells, or PBMCs.

Patients of the Seattle cohort, enrolled during active infection, were followed longitudinally. Per the authors' pipeline: Estimates of nucleated cell counts were drawn from the amplification of reference gene primers. Generated by immunoSEQ multiplex PCR, the TCRdb table keeps only in-frame clones and is missing some. The V and J calls and the clone size are those of that table, but D and trimming were determined from the DNA. This table holds about 190,000 clones, around 82% found once. Germline trimming cut 6 bases from V and 7 bases from J; bases unmatched to any gene: 9. Germline V CDR1 and CDR2: SNHLY, FYNNEI. There are 15 residues in the CDR3.

J is TRBJ2-3 and V is TRBV2; 11 bases line up with TRBD2. The sequenced material came from peripheral blood. This receptor was taken from a man aged 80 or over with COVID-19, enrolled during active disease. DNA for the CDR3: TGTGCCAGCAGAGGTAGCGGGGGGGCCCAGTATACGCAGTATTTT. Translation gives CASRGSGGAQYTQYF.